The 25 T cell receptor beta chains below come from one sample, sequenced in a study of blood T cell repertoires in COVID-19. Assay used: immunoSEQ multiplex PCR; TCRdb lists only in-frame clones, some missing. The sample has some 290,000 clones; less than 90% are singletons. The sequenced sample was peripheral blood. The receptor set was obtained from a man in his 60s who had recovered from COVID-19.

V is TRBV11-2 and J is TRBJ2-7; TRBD2 aligns across 13 bases. CDR3 length: 16 amino acids. The ends lost 3 bases at V and 2 bases at J; junction bases unmatched: 4. Germline V lookup: CDR1 SGHAT, CDR2 FQNNGV. CDR3 sequence reads: CASSFPGTSGAYEQYF. The CDR3 nucleotides are TGTGCCAGCAGCTTTCCCGGGACTAGCGGGGCCTACGAGCAGTACTTC.

The V and J genes are TRBV6-1 and TRBJ2-6; TRBD2 might be the D (6 bases). CDR1 is MNHNS and CDR2 is SASEGT in the germline V gene. CDR3 size: 16 residues. The V and J ends lost 2 bases and 0 bases respectively, with 8 bases between them. CDR3 in amino acids: CASSEMGGSGANVLTF. The CDR3 region has the DNA TGTGCCAGCAGTGAAATGGGGGGCTCTGGGGCCAACGTCCTGACTTTC.

The CDR3 nucleotides are TGTGCCAGCAGTTATACAGGGGTTAACTATGGCTACACCTTC. Encoded protein: CASSYTGVNYGYTF. This chain uses TRBV6-5 with TRBJ1-2; TRBD1 matches at 7 bases. Losses at the gene ends were 3 bases for V and 1 base for J; bases not matched to a gene: 2. The CDR3 contains 14 residues. Per germline, CDR1 MNHEY and CDR2 SVGAGI.

The rearrangement joins TRBV7-8 to TRBJ1-1; D perhaps matches TRBD1 (5 bases). Germline V gene data show CDR1 as SGHVS and CDR2 as FQNEAQ. The V gene lost 2 bases and the J gene lost 1 base, with 14 bases spanning the gap. This CDR3 is 16 amino acids long. CDR3 in DNA: TGTGCCAGCAGCTTACTAGTCAAACAGGCGAACACTGAAGCTTTCTTT. Its translation is CASSLLVKQANTEAFF.

The CDR3 reads CAISGGDGALDDTQYF. The CDR3 DNA reads TGTGCCATCAGTGGGGGGGACGGGGCGCTTGACGATACGCAGTATTTT. The V call is TRBV10-3, the J call TRBJ2-3; tentatively, D is TRBD2 (6 bases). The CDR3 loop spans 16 amino acids. Trimming removed 4 bases at V and 6 bases at J, with 20 bases between. Germline CDR1 and CDR2: ENHRY and SYGVKD.

The V call is TRBV21-1, the J call TRBJ1-4; the table's D call, TRBD1, has no DNA check behind it. TRBV21-1 is an annotated pseudogene. This CDR3 region has 13 residues. Written as DNA, the CDR3 is TGTGCCAGCATGTGGGGCCGTATTGAAAAACTGTTTTTT. Residues: CASMWGRIEKLFF.

This clone turned up a few times. V gene TRBV19 combines with J gene TRBJ1-6; D gene ambiguous. The V gene's germline CDR1 is LNHDA and CDR2 SQIVND (reference sequence). CDR3 length: 14 amino acids. Trimming removed 7 bases at V and 6 bases at J, with 13 bases between. In DNA, the CDR3 is TGTGCCAGTAATGGACGGCGGGGTAATTCACCCCTCCACTTT. This codes for CASNGRRGNSPLHF.

This chain links TRBV24-1 with TRBJ2-5; tentative D call: TRBD2 (5 bases). V gave up 4 bases and J gave up 5 bases, with 10 bases separating them. The CDR3 sequence is 13 residues long. Germline V lookup: CDR1 KGHDR, CDR2 SFDVKD. CDR3 residues: CATSDSGDETQYF. CDR3 coding DNA: TGTGCCACCAGTGACAGCGGTGACGAGACCCAGTACTTC.

V gene TRBV6-2 or TRBV6-3 combines with J gene TRBJ2-1; D is possibly TRBD2 (5 bases). This CDR3 region has 12 residues. Germline CDR1 reads MNHEY; CDR2 reads SVGEGT. Trimming pared 5 bases from V and 10 bases from J, leaving 12 bases between. The CDR3, as DNA: TGTGCCAGCAGTCCCCAGAGCGGCGAGCAGTTCTTC. Protein: CASSPQSGEQFF.

J is TRBJ1-2 and V is TRBV20-1; TRBD1 agrees at 7 bases. Germline CDR1 and CDR2: DFQATT and SNEGSKA (reference sequence). The CDR3 runs 11 residues. For the CDR3, the DNA is TGCAATTATCCGACAGGGTATGGCTACACCTTC. The encoded protein is CNYPTGYGYTF.

The chain recombines TRBV4-1 with TRBJ2-3, with TRBD2 as a possible D gene (6 bases). The CDR3 covers 17 residues. CDR1 and CDR2 from the germline V gene are MGHRA and YSYEKL. Trimming took 0 bases from V and 2 from J, leaving 15 bases between them. The CDR3 DNA reads as TGCGCCAGCAGCCAAGATTTGCTAGCGCCTTACACAGATACGCAGTATTTT. Translated, it gives CASSQDLLAPYTDTQYF.

The chain recombines TRBV9 with TRBJ2-3; TRBD2 matches 7 bases. The CDR3 length is 16 residues. V lost 0 bases to trimming and J lost 2 bases; unmatched junction nucleotides: 6. Germline CDR1 and CDR2: SGDLS and YYNGEE. The CDR3 is CASSVEPAGFTDTQYF. CDR3 nucleotide sequence: TGTGCCAGCAGCGTAGAACCAGCGGGGTTCACAGATACGCAGTATTTT.

The chain couples TRBV5-1 to TRBJ2-2; D is unresolved. The CDR3 totals 14 residues. The germline V gene encodes CDR1 SGHRS and CDR2 YFSETQ. V was cut by 4 bases and J by 1 base, with 8 bases left in between. The CDR3 region is CASSPVVNTGELFF. The CDR3 DNA reads as TGCGCCAGCAGCCCGGTTGTGAACACCGGGGAGCTGTTTTTT.

This clone has a single count. The gene calls are TRBV18 and TRBJ2-5; 7 bases line up with TRBD2. This CDR3 contains 14 residues. The V gene end was trimmed by 2 bases and the J gene end by 5 bases; junction bases not matched to a gene: 5. From germline, CDR1 is KGHSH and CDR2 LQKENI. The CDR3 DNA reads TGTGCCAGCTCACCAATCTCCGGGGGGGAGACCCAGTACTTC. Translating gives CASSPISGGETQYF.

In its sample, this clone was seen once. The chain uses TRBV29-1 and TRBJ1-1; D remains ambiguous. V lost 3 bases and J 0 bases, leaving 8 bases between the germline ends. The germline V gene encodes CDR1 SQVTM and CDR2 ANQGSEA. The CDR3 length is 13 residues. In DNA, the CDR3 is TGCAGCGTTGATCATACTGTGAACACTGAAGCTTTCTTT. Translated, it gives CSVDHTVNTEAFF.

There are a few counts of this clone. The CDR3 region is CASSPPARYGDTQYF. Written as DNA, the CDR3 is TGTGCCAGCTCACCACCGGCGCGGTACGGGGATACGCAGTATTTT. The chain employs TRBV18 and TRBJ2-3; D not certain. The CDR3 runs 15 residues. Trimming removed 0 bases at V and 6 bases at J, with 13 bases between. Germline-derived CDR1 and CDR2 are KGHSH and LQKENI.

CDR3 nucleotides: TGCGCCAGCAGCTCCGCTAGCGGATACAATGAGCAGTTCTTC. Translation gives CASSSASGYNEQFF. The genes are TRBV10-1 and TRBJ2-1, with 7 bases that match TRBD2. Germline V gene lookup returns CDR1 WNHNN and CDR2 SYGVQD (reference sequence). V was pared by 6 bases and J by 4 bases, with 6 bases of the junction left unmatched. CDR3 length: 14 amino acids.

V usage is TRBV9 and J usage is TRBJ2-6; no clear D gene. This CDR3 comprises 17 residues. From germline, CDR1 is SGDLS and CDR2 YYNGEE. V shed 0 bases and J shed 0 bases, with 10 bases lying between them. The CDR3 reads CASSVVPQDSGANVLTF. The CDR3, as DNA: TGTGCCAGCAGCGTAGTGCCCCAGGACTCTGGGGCCAACGTCCTGACTTTC.

The chain carries TRBV7-9 and TRBJ2-2; D is unresolved. The CDR3 spans 11 residues. CDR1 SEHNR and CDR2 FQNEAQ come from the germline V gene (reference sequence). Between the trimmed V and J ends, which lost 8 bases and 5 bases, there was a span of 6 bases. CDR3 residues: CASRETGELFF. The CDR3 DNA is TGTGCCAGCCGAGAAACCGGGGAGCTGTTTTTT. The full variable domain, in which reference TRBV7-9 and TRBJ2-2 provide the parts outside the CDR3, is DTGVSQNPRHKITKRGQNVTFRCDPISEHNRLYWYRQTLGQGPEFLTYFQNEAQLEKSRLLSDRFSAERPKGSFSTLEIQRTEQGDSAMYLCASRETGELFFGEGSRLTVL.

The chain uses TRBV10-3 and TRBJ1-2; 10 bases agree with TRBD1. V was pared by 4 bases and J by 7 bases, with 12 bases of the junction left unmatched. The CDR3 loop spans 16 amino acids. CDR1 ENHRY and CDR2 SYGVKD come from the germline V gene. The CDR3 bases are TGTGCCATCAGTGGGGGACAGGGGCCGGCCTCGGGTGGCTACACCTTC. Its protein is CAISGGQGPASGGYTF.

The rearrangement links TRBV11-2 to TRBJ2-1, with 7 bases matching TRBD2. Looked up from germline, CDR1 is SGHAT and CDR2 is FQNNGV. V was pared by 5 bases and J by 4 bases, with 8 bases of the junction left unmatched. The CDR3 covers 15 residues. Here the CDR3 reads CASSGFSAGYNEQFF. The CDR3 DNA sequence: TGTGCCAGCAGCGGGTTTTCAGCGGGGTACAATGAGCAGTTCTTC.

V usage is TRBV19 and J usage is TRBJ2-7; the match to TRBD1 covers 8 bases. This CDR3 spans 14 amino acids. J was trimmed by 1 base and V by 6 bases; bases with no gene match: 5. Germline values: CDR1 LNHDA, CDR2 SQIVND (reference sequence). The chain's CDR3 is CASRDNRGSYEQYF. CDR3 nucleotides: TGTGCCAGTAGAGACAACAGGGGGTCCTACGAGCAGTACTTC.

This clone was counted only a few times. The J gene is TRBJ2-7, the V gene TRBV15; perhaps TRBD1 as D (6 bases). The CDR3 runs 12 residues. Trimming shortened V by 5 bases and J by 1 base, and 6 bases separated the two germline ends. Looked up from germline, CDR1 is LNHNV and CDR2 is YYDKDF (reference sequence). This CDR3 reads CATSGQSYEQYF. As DNA, the CDR3 is TGTGCCACCAGCGGACAGTCCTACGAGCAGTACTTC.

The chain links TRBV27 to TRBJ2-2; D might be TRBD2 (5 bases). This CDR3 has 15 amino acids. Between the trimmed V and J ends, which lost 3 bases and 6 bases, there was a span of 14 bases. The V gene's germline CDR1 is MNHEY and CDR2 SMNVEV (reference sequence). The CDR3 coding sequence is TGTGCCAGCAGTTTTCTCCTAGCCTCCTCCGGGGAGCTGTTTTTT. It specifies CASSFLLASSGELFF.

The CDR3 region is CASTQGAAGNTIYF. The CDR3 DNA reads as TGTGCCAGCACCCAGGGGGCAGCTGGAAACACCATATATTTT. The gene calls are TRBV28 and TRBJ1-3, with 8 bases that match TRBD1. This CDR3 comprises 14 residues. Germline-derived CDR1 and CDR2 are MDHEN and SYDVKM. With V trimmed by 7 bases and J by 2 bases, 4 bases remained unmatched.